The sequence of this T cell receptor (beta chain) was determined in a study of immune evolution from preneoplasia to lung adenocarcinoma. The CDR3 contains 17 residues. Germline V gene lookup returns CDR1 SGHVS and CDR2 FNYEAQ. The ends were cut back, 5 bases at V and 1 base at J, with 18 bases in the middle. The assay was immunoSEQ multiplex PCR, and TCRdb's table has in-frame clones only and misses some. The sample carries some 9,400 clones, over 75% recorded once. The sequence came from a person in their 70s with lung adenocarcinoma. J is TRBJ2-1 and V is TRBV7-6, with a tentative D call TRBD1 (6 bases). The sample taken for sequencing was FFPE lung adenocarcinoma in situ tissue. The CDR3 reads CASSPVALDRSYNEQFF. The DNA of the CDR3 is TGTGCCAGCAGCCCCGTCGCTTTGGACAGATCCTACAATGAGCAGTTCTTC.